This T cell receptor beta chain derives from a study of cytomegalovirus exposure and HLA in healthy donors. This clone showed up just a few times. PCR primers comprised 60 Vbeta and 13 Jbeta primers. The protocol was immunoSEQ multiplex PCR, while the TCRdb copy is restricted to in-frame clones and leaves out a portion. The sample lists approximately 150,000 clones, approximately 79% seen once, with 6.3% in the top ten. Each donor's status was that of a healthy bone marrow donor. The CDR3 length is 15 residues. Germline assignment: CDR1 SGDLS and CDR2 YYNGEE. Trimming removed 0 bases from V and 6 bases from J; junction bases left unmatched: 6.

The sample consisted of PBMCs. This TCR was recovered from a man in his forties or fifties in good health and CMV-seropositive. V gene TRBV9 combines with J gene TRBJ2-1; 7 bases line up with TRBD2. The CDR3 coding sequence is TGTGCCAGCAGCGTAGGAGATACTAGCGTCAATGAGCAGTTCTTC. Protein: CASSVGDTSVNEQFF.